This TCR beta chain was captured by sequencing in a study of cytomegalovirus exposure and HLA in healthy donors. The germline V and J ends were trimmed by 0 bases and 2 bases, with 14 bases remaining between them. CDR3 length: 17 residues. Germline lookup yields CDR1 SGHRS and CDR2 YFSETQ. Broader study findings: Researchers reported that a few CMV-associated chains were confirmed in vitro as CMV antigen-specific. Evidence from a later analysis indicated that most CMV-associated TCR beta chains looked HLA-restricted. Donor immune exposure was known only as CMV serostatus.

PCR employed 60 Vbeta and 13 Jbeta primers. Measured with immunoSEQ multiplex PCR; TCRdb has only the in-frame clones, and not every one. The sample comprises about 130,000 clones, approximately 86% of which are singletons, and roughly 1.7% rests with the top ten. Note on this clone: Antigen: not known.

Sequenced material: PBMCs. The TCR sequence derives from a boy younger than 18 in good health and CMV-seronegative. The rearrangement uses TRBV5-1 and TRBJ1-4; D is ambiguous. Here the CDR3 reads CASSLGASIATNEKLFF. CDR3 nucleotide sequence: TGCGCCAGCAGCTTGGGGGCCAGCATAGCGACTAATGAAAAACTGTTTTTT. Variable domain in full (rest from reference TRBV5-1 and TRBJ1-4): KAGVTQTPRYLIKTRGQQVTLSCSPISGHRSVSWYQQTPGQGLQFLFEYFSETQRNKGNFPGRFSGRQFSNSRSEMNVSTLELGDSALYLCASSLGASIATNEKLFFGSGTQLSVL.